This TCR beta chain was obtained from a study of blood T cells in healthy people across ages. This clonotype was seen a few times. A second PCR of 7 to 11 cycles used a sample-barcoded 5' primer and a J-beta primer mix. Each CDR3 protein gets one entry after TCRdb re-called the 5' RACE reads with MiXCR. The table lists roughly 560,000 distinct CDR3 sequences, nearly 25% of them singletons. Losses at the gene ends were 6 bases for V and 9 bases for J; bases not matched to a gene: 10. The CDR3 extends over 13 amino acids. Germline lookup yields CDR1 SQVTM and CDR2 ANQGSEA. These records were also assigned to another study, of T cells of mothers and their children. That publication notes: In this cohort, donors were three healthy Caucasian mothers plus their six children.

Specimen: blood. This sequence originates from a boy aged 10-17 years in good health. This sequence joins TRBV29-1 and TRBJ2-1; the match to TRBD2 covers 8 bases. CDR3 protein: CSVKASGRVEQFF. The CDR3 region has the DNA TGCAGCGTGAAAGCCAGCGGGAGAGTTGAGCAGTTCTTC.